These 12 T cell receptor beta chains originate from one sample sequenced in a study of OX40 agonist ivuxolimab in advanced cancers. Sequencing was performed with immunoSEQ multiplex PCR; in TCRdb, only in-frame clones are kept and a portion is missing. Found here are tens of thousands of clones, around 93% of them singletons; the top ten hold more than 30%. The specimen was CD4+ or CD8+ T cells sorted from blood, collected in a trial of the OX40 agonist ivuxolimab. These receptors all come from an adult with an advanced solid tumor such as melanoma, head and neck, liver or kidney cancer.

J is TRBJ2-7 and V is TRBV7-8; D may be TRBD1 (6 bases). From germline, CDR1 is SGHVS and CDR2 FQNEAQ. The CDR3 totals 16 residues. Trimming pared 2 bases from V and 0 bases from J, leaving 14 bases between. The CDR3 coding sequence is TGTGCCAGCAGCTTATATCGGACAGTGAGCTCCTACGAGCAGTACTTC. It is translated as CASSLYRTVSSYEQYF. Together with reference TRBV7-8 and TRBJ2-7, the CDR3 gives the full variable domain: GAGVSQSPRYKVAKRGQDVALRCDPISGHVSLFWYQQALGQGPEFLTYFQNEAQLDKSGLPSDRFFAERPEGSVSTLKIQRTQQEDSAVYLCASSLYRTVSSYEQYFGPGTRLTVT.

V and J are TRBV9 and TRBJ2-5; D is undetermined. The CDR3 sequence is 13 residues long. Germline V CDR1 and CDR2: SGDLS, YYNGEE. V lost 0 bases, J lost 5 bases, and 8 bases lay in between. The CDR3 region has the DNA TGTGCCAGCAGCGTAGGCGGAATCGAGACCCAGTACTTC. This sequence encodes CASSVGGIETQYF.

The chain combines TRBV19 with TRBJ2-1; TRBD2 is a possible D gene (5 bases). CDR1 LNHDA and CDR2 SQIVND come from the germline V gene (reference sequence). V was cut by 0 bases and J by 0 bases, with 9 bases left in between. The CDR3 consists of 16 residues. The CDR3 nucleotides read TGTGCCAGTAGTATAGAGTCGGGGAGCTCCTACAATGAGCAGTTCTTC. It encodes CASSIESGSSYNEQFF. The full variable domain, in which reference TRBV19 and TRBJ2-1 provide the parts outside the CDR3, is DGGITQSPKYLFRKEGQNVTLSCEQNLNHDAMYWYRQDPGQGLRLIYYSQIVNDFQKGDIAEGYSVSREKKESFPLTVTSAQKNPTAFYLCASSIESGSSYNEQFFGPGTRLTVL.

This sequence joins TRBV21-1 and TRBJ2-7; TRBD1 is the table's D call and was not checked against the DNA. TRBV21-1 is an annotated pseudogene. This CDR3 contains 13 residues. CDR3 sequence reads: CASSNGASYEQYF. The CDR3 coding sequence is TGTGCCAGCAGCAATGGGGCGTCCTACGAGCAGTACTTC.

This chain joins TRBV25-1 and TRBJ2-7, with TRBD1 as a possible D gene (6 bases). The length of the CDR3 is 13 residues. Germline CDR1 MGHDK, CDR2 SYGVNS. V was clipped by 2 bases and J by 5 bases, with 10 bases between them. CDR3 protein: CASSEARGHEQYF. In nucleotides, the CDR3 is TGTGCCAGCAGTGAAGCCAGGGGCCACGAGCAGTACTTC.

This chain joins TRBV5-1 and TRBJ2-2; 13 bases fit TRBD2. Germline V gene sequence: CDR1 SGHRS, CDR2 YFSETQ. V was clipped by 3 bases and J by 5 bases; unmatched bases: 10. The CDR3 spans 18 residues. CDR3 in DNA: TGCGCCAGCAGCTGGCTAACTAGCGGGAGGGCCGATACCGGGGAGCTGTTTTTT. The encoded protein is CASSWLTSGRADTGELFF.

The V call is TRBV7-8, the J call TRBJ2-7; the match to TRBD2 covers 15 bases. The germline V gene has CDR1 SGHVS and CDR2 FQNEAQ. The CDR3 totals 18 residues. V lost 5 bases to trimming and J lost 3 bases; unmatched junction nucleotides: 11. CDR3 DNA: TGTGCCAGCAGCCCCGGACTAGCGGGAGGGCCTAGGAGCTACGAGCAGTACTTC. This codes for CASSPGLAGGPRSYEQYF.

V gene TRBV7-9 combines with J gene TRBJ2-1; TRBD1 agrees at 8 bases. This CDR3 is 16 amino acids long. V shed 0 bases and J 6 bases; nucleotides not matched to a gene: 7. Looked up from germline, CDR1 is SEHNR and CDR2 is FQNEAQ (reference sequence). The CDR3 DNA is TGTGCCAGCAGCTTAGCCGACAGGGGAATTATCAATGAGCAGTTCTTC. Its protein is CASSLADRGIINEQFF.

The rearrangement links TRBV5-1 to TRBJ2-7, with D perhaps assigned TRBD1 or TRBD2 (5 bases each). Germline CDR1 and CDR2: SGHRS and YFSETQ. V lost 7 bases and J 0 bases, leaving 11 bases between the germline ends. The CDR3 runs 13 residues. DNA for the CDR3: TGCGCCAGCGGCGAGGGGAGCTCCTACGAGCAGTACTTC. Translated: CASGEGSSYEQYF. Using reference TRBV5-1 and TRBJ2-7 for the parts outside the CDR3, the full variable domain is KAGVTQTPRYLIKTRGQQVTLSCSPISGHRSVSWYQQTPGQGLQFLFEYFSETQRNKGNFPGRFSGRQFSNSRSEMNVSTLELGDSALYLCASGEGSSYEQYFGPGTRLTVT.

This chain links TRBV5-1 with TRBJ2-7; 15 bases align to TRBD2. The CDR3 runs 19 residues. Germline V lookup: CDR1 SGHRS, CDR2 YFSETQ. Trimming at V came to 3 bases and at J to 4 bases, leaving 14 bases not matched to a gene. The CDR3 coding sequence is TGCGCCAGCAGCTCCCTGGGACTAGCGGGAGGAGTAGATCGGTACGAGCAGTACTTC. As protein: CASSSLGLAGGVDRYEQYF.

This clone was counted once. V gene TRBV10-3 combines with J gene TRBJ2-7; 8 bases line up with TRBD1. V lost 3 bases, J lost 4 bases, and 5 bases stayed unmatched. The germline CDR1 and CDR2 sequences are ENHRY and SYGVKD. The CDR3 spans 14 residues. CDR3 coding DNA: TGTGCCATCAGTGACAGGGGGCGCCTTTACGAGCAGTACTTC. It is translated as CAISDRGRLYEQYF.

CDR3 loop: CATDQGQPGDGYTF. Here the CDR3 DNA reads TGTGCCACCGACCAGGGACAGCCTGGGGATGGCTACACCTTC. The chain uses TRBV19 and TRBJ1-2, with 7 bases identical to TRBD1. Trimming at V came to 10 bases and at J to 6 bases, leaving 14 bases not matched to a gene. Germline V gene sequence: CDR1 LNHDA, CDR2 SQIVND (reference sequence). The CDR3 contains 14 residues.